This T cell receptor (beta chain) is from a study of OX40 agonist ivuxolimab in advanced cancers. Study at large: Ivuxolimab is an agonistic anti-OX40 (CD134) antibody, and patients were treated with it. General study points: Blood T cells, both CD4+ and CD8+, expanded clonally by week 6 at 0.1 to 3.0 mg/kg. Individuals who were partial responders at 0.1-3.0 mg/kg had clonal expansion that ranked among the lowest.

Of note for this clone: The antigen is undetermined.

The protocol was immunoSEQ multiplex PCR, while the TCRdb copy is restricted to in-frame clones and leaves out a portion. The sample has 65,000 to 90,000 clones; 65% to 90% are singletons. The junction had 4 bases not matched to a gene; V was cut back by 1 base and J by 4 bases. Germline V CDR1 and CDR2: MGHDK, SYGVNS. The CDR3 has 14 amino acids. Excluded were patients having autoimmune disease history or systemic immunosuppression. The clonotype was recovered from an adult with an advanced solid tumor such as melanoma, head and neck, liver or kidney cancer. The sequenced sample was CD4+ or CD8+ T cells sorted from blood, obtained in a trial of the OX40 agonist ivuxolimab. V and J are TRBV25-1 and TRBJ2-7; 7 bases align to TRBD2. This CDR3 is CASSEWRERYEQYF. CDR3 nucleotide sequence: TGTGCCAGCAGTGAATGGCGGGAGAGGTACGAGCAGTACTTC.